Shown below are 10 T cell receptor beta chains from a single sample sequenced in a study of cytotoxic CD8 clonotypes in ibrutinib-treated CLL. Clones were sequenced by immunoSEQ multiplex PCR, and TCRdb holds only the in-frame ones, with some missing. The table records 110,000 to 150,000 clones, 85% to 95% of them present only once. The source material was PBMCs, sampled after 12 months of ibrutinib treatment. These receptors all stem from a human donor with chronic lymphocytic leukemia.

The genes are TRBV7-2 and TRBJ2-5, with TRBD1 as a possible D gene (5 bases). From germline, CDR1 is SGHTA and CDR2 FQGNSA. Deletions cut 0 bases from V and 5 bases from J, with 13 bases between. CDR3 length: 15 amino acids. The CDR3 loop reads CASSLALGAWETQYF. In DNA form, the CDR3 reads TGTGCCAGCAGCTTAGCGTTAGGGGCGTGGGAGACCCAGTACTTC.

V is TRBV7-3 and J is TRBJ1-4, with no clear D. Germline V CDR1 and CDR2: SGHTA, FQGTGA. CDR3 length equals 13 residues. The germline V and J ends were trimmed by 5 bases and 8 bases, with 12 bases remaining between them. This chain's CDR3 is CASSPDRGEKLFF. As DNA, the CDR3 is TGTGCCAGCAGCCCCGACCGTGGCGAAAAACTGTTTTTT.

V gene TRBV11-3 combines with J gene TRBJ2-7, with 8 bases identical to TRBD2. V was clipped by 5 bases and J by 4 bases; unmatched bases: 7. This CDR3 has 14 residues. Germline CDR1 reads SGHNT; CDR2 reads YENEEA. CDR3 nucleotide sequence: TGTGCCAGCAGCCTACGGCGGGGGGATTACGAGCAGTACTTC. Protein product: CASSLRRGDYEQYF.

This clone is a singleton in its sample. The chain combines TRBV30 with TRBJ2-7; a possible D gene is TRBD1 (5 bases). This CDR3 region has 14 residues. The germline V gene has CDR1 GTSNPN and CDR2 SVGIG (reference sequence). V was clipped by 0 bases and J by 6 bases, with 15 bases between them. Written as DNA, the CDR3 is TGTGCCTGGAGTGTAGGGGTAGGGCTCCTCGAGCAGTACTTC. It translates to CAWSVGVGLLEQYF.

The genes are TRBV5-1 and TRBJ2-5; D unclear. This CDR3 has 14 residues. In germline, CDR1 is SGHRS, CDR2 YFSETQ. V was cut by 1 base and J by 7 bases, with 14 bases left in between. This CDR3 reads CASSLRVEEGTQYF. In DNA form, the CDR3 reads TGCGCCAGCAGCTTGCGAGTAGAGGAAGGGACCCAGTACTTC.

The rearrangement uses TRBV12-5 and TRBJ2-7; unclear D gene. The CDR3 contains 14 residues. V lost 6 bases and J 6 bases, leaving 18 bases between the germline ends. Germline CDR1 LGHNT, CDR2 FRNRAP. The DNA for the CDR3 is TGTGCTAGTGGCGCTCTTAATAGTGGGTCCGAGCAGTACTTC. It translates to CASGALNSGSEQYF.

The chain recombines TRBV6-1 with TRBJ2-3; D uncertain. The CDR3 contains 15 residues. Germline CDR1 and CDR2: MNHNS and SASEGT. Trimming pared 3 bases from V and 3 bases from J, leaving 13 bases between. The DNA for the CDR3 is TGTGCCAGCAGTGAGGGCCGGGCATATACAGATACGCAGTATTTT. This sequence encodes CASSEGRAYTDTQYF.

The chain has TRBV5-1 and TRBJ2-3; 8 nucleotides line up with TRBD1. The junction had 11 bases not matched to a gene; V was cut back by 4 bases and J by 4 bases. Germline V lookup: CDR1 SGHRS, CDR2 YFSETQ. This CDR3 has 16 residues. The CDR3 loop reads CASSLGQGSNPDTQYF. In DNA form, the CDR3 reads TGCGCCAGCAGCCTAGGACAGGGTAGTAACCCAGATACGCAGTATTTT.

Only one count was recorded for this clone. V and J are TRBV30 and TRBJ1-4, with a tentative D call TRBD1 (5 bases). CDR1 and CDR2 (germline): GTSNPN, SVGIG (reference sequence). The CDR3 has 15 amino acids. V gave up 0 bases and J gave up 8 bases, with 16 bases separating them. The CDR3 protein is CAWSVRGAAREKLFF. The CDR3 DNA sequence: TGTGCCTGGAGTGTACGAGGGGCTGCTAGGGAAAAACTGTTTTTT.

The J gene is TRBJ2-1, the V gene TRBV7-9; 8 bases match TRBD2. CDR3 length: 16 residues. Germline V gene lookup returns CDR1 SEHNR and CDR2 FQNEAQ (reference sequence). The trim removed 3 bases at V and 4 bases at J, leaving 8 bases unmatched. The CDR3 DNA is TGTGCCAGCAGCTTGACGGGAGGGCCCCCTTACAATGAGCAGTTCTTC. Translated, it gives CASSLTGGPPYNEQFF.